Listed here are 23 T cell receptor beta chains from one sample, sequenced in a study of shared clonotypes between healthy human individuals. Clones were read by immunoSEQ multiplex PCR, and TCRdb kept only the in-frame ones, dropping some. This sample has fewer than 600,000 clones, with just over 75% found just once. The sequenced material came from PBMCs. All receptors derive from a woman aged 40-49 years in good health. Some clones in this sample may be carry-over from other donors' samples.

The chain couples TRBV9 to TRBJ2-5; TRBD2 agrees at 8 bases. The J call may not be correct, given that the DNA end is closer to TRBJ2-7. CDR3 length: 15 amino acids. Germline V gene lookup returns CDR1 SGDLS and CDR2 YYNGEE. The CDR3 region is CASSFGLAEPYEQYF. Here the CDR3 DNA reads TGTGCCAGCAGCTTCGGACTAGCCGAGCCCTACGAGCAGTACTTC.

The chain uses TRBV5-4 and TRBJ2-3, with 11 bases aligning to TRBD2. The ends lost 3 bases at V and 6 bases at J; junction bases unmatched: 9. The CDR3 spans 16 residues. Germline assignment: CDR1 SGHNT and CDR2 YYREEE (reference sequence). CDR3 in amino acids: CASSSPTSGVGDTQYF. The CDR3 DNA follows: TGTGCCAGCAGCTCGCCGACTAGCGGGGTAGGGGATACGCAGTATTTT.

The chain uses TRBV30 and TRBJ2-7; D unclear. The CDR3 runs to 13 residues. Germline loops: CDR1 GTSNPN, CDR2 SVGIG (reference sequence). V was trimmed by 5 bases and J by 1 base, leaving 12 bases between them. DNA of the CDR3: TGTGCCTGGCGTCTGACTGGATCCTACGAGCAGTACTTC. Translating it yields CAWRLTGSYEQYF.

The CDR3 DNA sequence: TGTGCCAGCAGTACCGGGACTGGCTATGGCTACACCTTC. It yields the protein CASSTGTGYGYTF. This chain uses TRBV2 with TRBJ1-2, with TRBD1 as a possible D gene (5 bases). V gave up 5 bases and J gave up 4 bases, with 11 bases separating them. Germline CDR1 and CDR2: SNHLY and FYNNEI. The CDR3 length is 13 residues.

The V call is TRBV13, the J call TRBJ2-2; unclear D gene. Germline CDR1 and CDR2: PRHDT and FYEKMQ (reference sequence). This CDR3 spans 13 amino acids. With 0 bases removed from V and 3 bases from J, the gap between germline ends came to 2 bases. This chain's CDR3 is CASSLGDTGELFF. In nucleotides, the CDR3 is TGTGCCAGCAGCTTAGGGGACACCGGGGAGCTGTTTTTT.

In its sample, this clone was seen a few times. The chain carries TRBV19 and TRBJ2-2; tentatively, D is TRBD2 (6 bases). The germline V gene has CDR1 LNHDA and CDR2 SQIVND (reference sequence). The CDR3 sequence is 17 residues long. The V end lost 3 bases, the J end lost 0 bases, and 14 bases lay between the germline ends. The CDR3 DNA reads as TGTGCCAGTAGTATCCGGCCGGGACTTACGAACACCGGGGAGCTGTTTTTT. This gives the protein CASSIRPGLTNTGELFF. The full variable domain, with the rest looked up from reference TRBV19 and TRBJ2-2, is DGGITQSPKYLFRKEGQNVTLSCEQNLNHDAMYWYRQDPGQGLRLIYYSQIVNDFQKGDIAEGYSVSREKKESFPLTVTSAQKNPTAFYLCASSIRPGLTNTGELFFGEGSRLTVL.

J is TRBJ2-7 and V is TRBV19; TRBD1 matches at 8 bases. Trimming at V came to 6 bases and at J to 2 bases, leaving 6 bases not matched to a gene. CDR1 LNHDA and CDR2 SQIVND come from the germline V gene (reference sequence). The CDR3 is 14 amino acids. The CDR3 nucleotides read TGTGCCAGTAGAATGGACAGGGCTCCCTACGAGCAGTACTTC. Its translation is CASRMDRAPYEQYF.

The V gene is TRBV30, the J gene TRBJ2-7, with 13 nucleotides matching TRBD2. The germline gives CDR1 GTSNPN, CDR2 SVGIG (reference sequence). The trim removed 0 bases at V and 0 bases at J, leaving 17 bases unmatched. This CDR3 has 21 amino acids. For the CDR3, the DNA is TGTGCCTGGAGTGTACTCCCCCACTGGACTAGCGGGAGTAGGAACTCCTACGAGCAGTACTTC. It yields the protein CAWSVLPHWTSGSRNSYEQYF.

This clone turned up a few times. V is TRBV30 and J is TRBJ1-2; possible D gene TRBD1, 6 bases. The ends were cut back, 0 bases at V and 4 bases at J, with 15 bases in the middle. This CDR3 region has 15 residues. Germline V gives CDR1 GTSNPN, CDR2 SVGIG (reference sequence). DNA of the CDR3: TGTGCCTGGAGTGTTGAGGCAGGGGTAGGCTATGGCTACACCTTC. Translating it yields CAWSVEAGVGYGYTF. The complete variable domain, with remaining parts taken from reference TRBV30 and TRBJ1-2, reads SQTIHQWPATLVQPVGSPLSLECTVEGTSNPNLYWYRQAAGRGLQLLFYSVGIGQISSEVPQNLSASRPQDRQFILSSKKLLLSDSGFYLCAWSVEAGVGYGYTFGSGTRLTVV.

Remarks on this clone: Other DNA sequences in this sample translate to the same CDR3. V is TRBV27 and J is TRBJ1-2; 8 nucleotides agree with TRBD1. Germline V CDR1 and CDR2: MNHEY, SMNVEV (reference sequence). The CDR3 consists of 13 residues. V lost 3 bases and J lost 8; bases outside the gene matches: 5. CDR3 bases: TGTGCCAGCAGTTTCGGACAGGGAAGCGGCTACACCTTC. Amino acids: CASSFGQGSGYTF.

V gene TRBV4-3 combines with J gene TRBJ2-1, with D unresolved. The V end was cut by 0 bases, the J end by 6 bases, with 15 bases between. Germline CDR1 LGHNA, CDR2 YSLEER. This CDR3 is 16 amino acids long. The CDR3: CASSQDPGQPSNEQFF. CDR3 nucleotide sequence: TGCGCCAGCAGCCAAGATCCAGGCCAACCCTCCAATGAGCAGTTCTTC.

V usage is TRBV7-3 and J usage is TRBJ2-7; no clear D. Germline V gene sequence: CDR1 SGHTA, CDR2 FQGTGA. The CDR3 sequence is 13 residues long. V lost 2 bases and J lost 2, with 7 bases in between. CDR3 DNA: TGTGCCAGCAGCTTAGGCGAGACCTACGAGCAGTACTTC. It encodes CASSLGETYEQYF. The variable domain in full, completed from reference TRBV7-3 and TRBJ2-7, reads GAGVSQTPSNKVTEKGKYVELRCDPISGHTALYWYRQSLGQGPEFLIYFQGTGAADDSGLPNDRFFAVRPEGSVSTLKIQRTERGDSAVYLCASSLGETYEQYFGPGTRLTVT.

This clone was observed a handful of times. The chain couples TRBV29-1 to TRBJ1-3; TRBD1 aligns across 9 bases. Germline loops: CDR1 SQVTM, CDR2 ANQGSEA. Losses at the gene ends were 4 bases for V and 4 bases for J; bases not matched to a gene: 8. The CDR3 runs 15 residues. CDR3 loop: CSVAKPGQGGNTIYF. The CDR3 nucleotides are TGCAGCGTTGCTAAACCGGGACAGGGAGGAAACACCATATATTTT.

The rearrangement joins TRBV5-6 to TRBJ2-3; D uncertain. This CDR3 has 15 residues. Germline values: CDR1 SGHDT, CDR2 YYEEEE. Trimming cost V 0 bases and J 1 base, with 9 bases left between them. In DNA form, the CDR3 reads TGTGCCAGCAGCTTGGATGGAGCGCGCACAGATACGCAGTATTTT. Amino acids: CASSLDGARTDTQYF.

The rearrangement links TRBV7-9 to TRBJ1-4; D unclear. V was trimmed by 5 bases and J by 7 bases, leaving 11 bases between them. The CDR3 has 13 residues. Germline CDR1 and CDR2: SEHNR and FQNEAQ (reference sequence). The CDR3 here is CASSNTAGEKLFF. CDR3 coding DNA: TGTGCCAGCAGCAACACCGCGGGTGAAAAACTGTTTTTT.

V gene TRBV20-1 combines with J gene TRBJ2-7; perhaps TRBD2 as D (5 bases). CDR3 size: 10 residues. The V end lost 4 bases, the J end lost 6 bases, and 7 bases lay between the germline ends. Germline CDR1 reads DFQATT; CDR2 reads SNEGSKA (reference sequence). CDR3 DNA: TGCAGTGCTACTAGCTCCGAGCAGTACTTC. It yields the protein CSATSSEQYF.

The chain links TRBV4-3 to TRBJ2-5; D is perhaps TRBD1 or TRBD2 (7 bases each). Trimming cost V 0 bases and J 2 bases, with 19 bases left between them. The CDR3 is made up of 18 amino acids. CDR1 and CDR2 from the germline V gene are LGHNA and YSLEER. The CDR3 loop reads CASSQDFLSGGGQETQYF. In DNA form, the CDR3 reads TGCGCCAGCAGCCAAGATTTCCTTTCAGGGGGGGGACAAGAGACCCAGTACTTC.

The gene calls are TRBV11-2 and TRBJ2-1; a possible D gene is TRBD2 (6 bases). The CDR3 has 16 residues. Germline V gives CDR1 SGHAT, CDR2 FQNNGV. V dropped 6 bases and J dropped 0 bases, with 15 bases sitting between them. CDR3 sequence (DNA): TGTGCCAGCAGACTCGGGAGCTACCTCTCCTACAATGAGCAGTTCTTC. Its protein product is CASRLGSYLSYNEQFF.

This clone was recorded once. The genes are TRBV18 and TRBJ2-3; 9 bases align to TRBD1. The CDR3 has 16 residues. The V and J ends lost 0 bases and 1 base, in that order; junction bases with no gene match: 2. Germline loops: CDR1 KGHSH, CDR2 LQKENI. CDR3 sequence: CASSPPGQGGTDTQYF. CDR3 coding DNA: TGTGCCAGCTCACCACCGGGACAGGGTGGCACAGATACGCAGTATTTT. The full variable domain, with the rest looked up from reference TRBV18 and TRBJ2-3, is NAGVMQNPRHLVRRRGQEARLRCSPMKGHSHVYWYRQLPEEGLKFMVYLQKENIIDESGMPKERFSAEFPKEGPSILRIQQVVRGDSAAYFCASSPPGQGGTDTQYFGPGTRLTVL.

The chain combines TRBV7-9 with TRBJ2-2, with 8 bases matching TRBD1. This CDR3 comprises 17 residues. Germline V gives CDR1 SEHNR, CDR2 FQNEAQ (reference sequence). Trimming at V came to 5 bases and at J to 7 bases, leaving 15 bases not matched to a gene. CDR3 DNA: TGTGCCAGCAGCGTATCAAATCCCGGACAGGGCGGCGGGGAGCTGTTTTTT. This sequence encodes CASSVSNPGQGGGELFF.

The chain carries TRBV5-4 and TRBJ2-2; 11 bases agree with TRBD2. Per the germline V gene, CDR1 is SGHNT and CDR2 is YYREEE (reference sequence). Unmatched junction bases numbered 9, after V lost 4 bases and J lost 7 bases. The CDR3 spans 16 residues. The CDR3 bases are TGTGCCAGCAGCCCTTTAGCGGGAGGGAACGGCGGGGAGCTGTTTTTT. Translating it yields CASSPLAGGNGGELFF.

As for this clone: Other nucleotide sequences from this sample produce the same CDR3. The CDR3 loop reads CASSVGQINEKLFF. As DNA, the CDR3 is TGTGCCAGCAGTGTGGGACAGATTAATGAAAAACTGTTTTTT. The gene calls are TRBV2 and TRBJ1-4; the match to TRBD1 covers 7 bases. With V trimmed by 4 bases and J by 4 bases, 3 bases remained unmatched. CDR3 length: 14 amino acids. CDR1 SNHLY and CDR2 FYNNEI come from the germline V gene.

The rearrangement links TRBV9 to TRBJ2-5; no reliable D call. CDR1 is SGDLS, CDR2 YYNGEE, per germline. The CDR3 covers 15 residues. Trimming removed 0 bases at V and 2 bases at J, with 11 bases between. CDR3 DNA: TGTGCCAGCAGCGTAGATTCCGGGCCGCAAGAGACCCAGTACTTC. The encoded protein is CASSVDSGPQETQYF.